This T cell receptor (beta chain) is drawn from a study of OX40 agonist ivuxolimab in advanced cancers. Study results and limitations: By week 6 at 0.1 to 3.0 mg/kg, blood CD4+ and CD8+ T cells had expanded clonally.

Measured with immunoSEQ multiplex PCR; TCRdb has only the in-frame clones, and not every one. In the table there are about 100,000 clones, around 87% of which are singletons. This clone was found once. Antigen unknown. V gave up 4 bases and J gave up 5 bases, with 14 bases separating them. This CDR3 is 14 amino acids long. Germline CDR1 MNHNY, CDR2 SVGAGI (reference sequence). The chain links TRBV6-6 to TRBJ1-2; perhaps TRBD1 as D (6 bases). The source is an adult with an advanced solid tumor such as melanoma, head and neck, liver or kidney cancer. Material: CD4+ or CD8+ T cells sorted from blood, obtained in a trial of the OX40 agonist ivuxolimab. The DNA for the CDR3 is TGTGCCAGCAGTTCTCGCGGAGGGGGGTATGGCTACACCTTC. The encoded protein is CASSSRGGGYGYTF.